This T cell receptor beta chain came from a study of T cells after somatic rescue of genetic block. The CDR3 is 14 amino acids. Germline values: CDR1 WSHSY, CDR2 SAAADI. V lost 4 bases and J lost 7, with 14 bases in between. TCRdb's copy holds only in-frame clones and misses some; the assay was immunoSEQ multiplex PCR. The sample includes 100,000 to 120,000 clones, around nine tenths seen only once; the top ten take approximately 1.3%. This receptor was taken from a woman aged 18-29 years. The chain is built from TRBV10-2 and TRBJ1-5; possibly TRBD1 for D (6 bases). Sequencing was done on a sample of peripheral blood mononuclear cells (PBMCs). CDR3 in DNA: TGCGCCAGCAGTGGAGGGCAGGGGCGGCAGCCCCAGCATTTT. Residues: CASSGGQGRQPQHF.